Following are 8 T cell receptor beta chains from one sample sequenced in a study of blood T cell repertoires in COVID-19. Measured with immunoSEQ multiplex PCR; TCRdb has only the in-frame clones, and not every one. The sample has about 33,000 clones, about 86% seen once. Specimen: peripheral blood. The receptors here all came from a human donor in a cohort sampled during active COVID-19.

The CDR3 loop is CASSLIYYNEQFF. CDR3 coding DNA: TGTGCCAGCAGTTTAATCTACTACAATGAGCAGTTCTTC. The chain joins TRBV27 to TRBJ2-1; D is unresolved. Germline CDR1 MNHEY, CDR2 SMNVEV (reference sequence). The germline V and J ends were trimmed by 2 bases and 3 bases, with 5 bases remaining between them. This CDR3 is built from 13 residues.

The CDR3: CASSPQRRGEKLFF. The CDR3 DNA is TGTGCCAGCAGTCCCCAGCGCCGGGGTGAAAAACTGTTTTTT. The J gene is TRBJ1-4, the V gene TRBV6-5; D unclear. This CDR3 comprises 14 residues. V was shortened by 5 bases and J by 7 bases, with 14 bases between the two germline ends. CDR1 is MNHEY and CDR2 is SVGAGI in the germline V gene.

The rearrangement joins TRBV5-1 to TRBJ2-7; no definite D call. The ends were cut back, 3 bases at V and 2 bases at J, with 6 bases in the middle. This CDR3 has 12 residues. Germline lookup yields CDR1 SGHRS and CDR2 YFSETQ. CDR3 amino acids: CASSSQAYEQYF. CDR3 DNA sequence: TGCGCCAGCAGCTCGCAGGCCTACGAGCAGTACTTC.

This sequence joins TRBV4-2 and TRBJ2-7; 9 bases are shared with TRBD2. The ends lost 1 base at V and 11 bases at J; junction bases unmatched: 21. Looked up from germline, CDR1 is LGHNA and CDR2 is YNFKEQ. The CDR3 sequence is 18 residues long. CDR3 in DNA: TGTGCCAGCAGCCAAGTTGGACTGGGGCGGGAGGGTGGACAGCGAGAGTACTTC. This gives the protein CASSQVGLGREGGQREYF.

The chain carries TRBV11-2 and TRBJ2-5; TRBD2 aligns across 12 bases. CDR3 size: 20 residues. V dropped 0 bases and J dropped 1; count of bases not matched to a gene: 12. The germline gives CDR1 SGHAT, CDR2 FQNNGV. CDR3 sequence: CASSLDWGLAGGLAQETQYF. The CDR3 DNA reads TGTGCCAGCAGCTTAGATTGGGGTCTAGCGGGAGGGCTGGCCCAAGAGACCCAGTACTTC.

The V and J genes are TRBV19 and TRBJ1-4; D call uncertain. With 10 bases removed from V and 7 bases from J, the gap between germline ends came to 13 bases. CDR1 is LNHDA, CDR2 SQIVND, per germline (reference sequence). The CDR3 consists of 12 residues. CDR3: CATSRSGEKLFF. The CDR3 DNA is TGTGCCACCTCAAGGAGTGGTGAAAAACTGTTTTTT.

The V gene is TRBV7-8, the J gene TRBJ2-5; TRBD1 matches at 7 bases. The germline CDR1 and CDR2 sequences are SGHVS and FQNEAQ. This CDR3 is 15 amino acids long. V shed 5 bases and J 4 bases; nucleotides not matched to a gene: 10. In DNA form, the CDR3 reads TGTGCCAGCAGCCCGCGACAGGGTTGGGGAGAGACCCAGTACTTC. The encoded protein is CASSPRQGWGETQYF.

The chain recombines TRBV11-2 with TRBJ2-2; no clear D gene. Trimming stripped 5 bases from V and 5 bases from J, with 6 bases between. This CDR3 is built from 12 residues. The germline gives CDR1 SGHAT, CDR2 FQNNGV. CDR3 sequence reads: CASSQQTGELFF. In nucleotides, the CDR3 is TGTGCCAGCAGCCAACAGACCGGGGAGCTGTTTTTT.